This T cell receptor beta chain was captured in a study of CD8+CD57+ T cells in acquired aplastic anemia. At the level of the study: Across the sorted CD4+ and CD8+ cells, DNA amounts averaged 3.2 ug. General study findings and limits: The number of CD8+ CDR3 sequences shared by patients and controls was around 30.

A word on this clonotype: Its matching antigen is unknown.

The CDR3 is 15 amino acids. Between the trimmed V and J ends, which lost 0 bases and 3 bases, there was a span of 12 bases. Germline values: CDR1 SGDLS, CDR2 YYNGEE. TCR beta VDJ and CDR3 profiling used genomic DNA as template. TCRdb re-analysed the reads in MiXCR, keeping a single row per CDR3 protein. The sample includes 250,000 to 350,000 distinct CDR3 sequences, roughly half seen only once; the top ten take less than 9.5%. The sequenced sample was sorted CD4+, CD8+, or CD8+CD57+ T cells (not recorded which) from PBMCs. The chain recombines TRBV9 with TRBJ1-1; TRBD1 is a possible D gene (5 bases). The source of this sequence is a human donor with severe aplastic anemia or a healthy control (not recorded which). CDR3 DNA sequence: TGTGCCAGCAGCGTAGAAGGGGCCTCTTACACTGAAGCTTTCTTT. Protein: CASSVEGASYTEAFF.